This TCR beta chain comes out of a study of spatial heterogeneity in lung cancer. Across the whole study: Fewer alpha-chain than beta-chain sequences were consistently detected.

Sample share makes this clonotype large. With the library built for alpha chains, this beta chain is off target and its frequency is not meaningful. Time point here: sample taken at primary tumor resection. Tumor, nontumor lung or frozen PBMC supplied whole RNA that was sequenced unsorted. TCRdb re-derived calls from the 5' RACE reads in MiXCR, one entry per CDR3 protein. The profile shows some 12,000 distinct CDR3 sequences, 5.5% to 7.5% of them singletons. V dropped 0 bases and J dropped 4 bases, with 12 bases sitting between them. The germline CDR1 and CDR2 sequences are MNHEY and SVGAGI. This CDR3 has 16 amino acids.

This receptor was identified in a male donor with early-stage non-small cell lung cancer. The material was normal lung tissue next to the tumor, obtained at surgery. The J gene is TRBJ2-2, the V gene TRBV6-5, with D unclear. This CDR3 is CASSYSLTLGTGELFF. The CDR3 DNA follows: TGTGCCAGCAGTTACTCGTTAACTCTGGGCACCGGGGAGCTGTTTTTT.